Following are 19 T cell receptor beta chains from one sample sequenced in a study of beta chain features in type 1 diabetes. Study conclusions and caveats: TCRB CDR3s from Type 1 diabetes patients were moderately but significantly shorter in all four CD4+ subsets.

Their antigens remain unidentified. Investigators reverse transcribed all isolated RNA, so they sequenced expressed TCRB transcripts. Some clones are missing from TCRdb's copy, which holds only in-frame ones; the method was immunoSEQ multiplex PCR. Of around 250,000 clones in the sample, just over 20% were seen once. The source material was naive CD4+ T cells from blood. Receptor source: a woman in her forties with type 1 diabetes.

This clone appeared a single time. The chain is built from TRBV7-2 and TRBJ2-7; D is undetermined. With 4 bases removed from V and 2 bases from J, the gap between germline ends came to 12 bases. The CDR3 loop spans 14 amino acids. Germline CDR1 is SGHTA and CDR2 is FQGNSA. CDR3 nucleotides: TGTGCCAGCAGCTCCGAAAGACAAGCCTACGAGCAGTACTTC. Translated: CASSSERQAYEQYF.

This clone occurred a few times. The rearrangement joins TRBV19 to TRBJ2-1; D is unclear. V lost 7 bases and J lost 4, with 14 bases in between. The CDR3 loop spans 14 amino acids. CDR1 and CDR2 from the germline V gene are LNHDA and SQIVND (reference sequence). DNA for the CDR3: TGTGCCAGTACCTCCTCGGAGCTATACAATGAGCAGTTCTTC. Protein product: CASTSSELYNEQFF. Full variable domain (missing parts from reference TRBV19 and TRBJ2-1): DGGITQSPKYLFRKEGQNVTLSCEQNLNHDAMYWYRQDPGQGLRLIYYSQIVNDFQKGDIAEGYSVSREKKESFPLTVTSAQKNPTAFYLCASTSSELYNEQFFGPGTRLTVL.

The rearrangement uses TRBV9 and TRBJ2-1; D is unresolved. V lost 4 bases to trimming and J lost 6 bases, with 11 bases between them. The length of the CDR3 is 13 residues. Germline CDR1 is SGDLS and CDR2 is YYNGEE. The CDR3 DNA reads TGTGCCAGCAGCCTAGGGCGAGGCAATGAGCAGTTCTTC. It specifies CASSLGRGNEQFF.

This clone was observed a few times. This chain joins TRBV4-1 and TRBJ2-7, with TRBD2 matching 11 bases. Germline V CDR1 and CDR2: MGHRA, YSYEKL. Trimming removed 1 base from V and 6 bases from J; junction bases left unmatched: 8. The CDR3 has 16 residues. The CDR3 loop reads CASSQVQTSGSSEQYF. CDR3 coding DNA: TGCGCCAGCAGCCAAGTACAAACTAGCGGGAGTAGCGAGCAGTACTTC.

The CDR3 nucleotides are TGCGCCAGCAGCCGAGAAGGGACTATATACAATGAGCAGTTCTTC. It yields the protein CASSREGTIYNEQFF. The genes are TRBV4-1 and TRBJ2-1; 7 bases are shared with TRBD2. This CDR3 has 15 residues. Losses at the gene ends were 4 bases for V and 4 bases for J; bases not matched to a gene: 7. CDR1 is MGHRA and CDR2 is YSYEKL in the germline V gene.

This clone was detected a few times. The chain uses TRBV29-1 and TRBJ1-2; tentative D call: TRBD1 (6 bases). The CDR3 has 12 residues. Germline lookup yields CDR1 SQVTM and CDR2 ANQGSEA. Trimming took off 8 bases at V and 8 bases at J, with 18 bases between the two ends. The CDR3 region has the DNA TGCAGCACTGGGGGGGGCGGAGAGGGCTACACCTTC. Protein: CSTGGGGEGYTF.

This chain joins TRBV7-2 and TRBJ1-5, with a possible D match to TRBD1 (6 bases). Deletions cut 0 bases from V and 7 bases from J, with 7 bases between. The CDR3 contains 13 residues. The V gene's germline CDR1 is SGHTA and CDR2 FQGNSA. The DNA of the CDR3 is TGTGCCAGCAGCTTAGCGGACAGCCAGCCCCAGCATTTT. Amino acid sequence: CASSLADSQPQHF.

V usage is TRBV7-2 and J usage is TRBJ1-6; a weak D match, TRBD1 (6 bases). The CDR3 extends over 14 amino acids. V dropped 1 base and J dropped 11 bases, with 12 bases sitting between them. Germline CDR1 SGHTA, CDR2 FQGNSA. CDR3 region: CASSLEQGWTPLHF. The CDR3 DNA follows: TGTGCCAGCAGCTTAGAACAGGGTTGGACACCCCTCCACTTT.

The chain has TRBV19 and TRBJ2-7; 8 bases are a match to TRBD1. CDR1 LNHDA and CDR2 SQIVND come from the germline V gene (reference sequence). This CDR3 comprises 14 residues. V was clipped by 5 bases and J by 6 bases; unmatched bases: 9. This CDR3 is CASSVQGAGGEQYF. The CDR3 DNA is TGTGCCAGTAGTGTCCAGGGGGCCGGGGGCGAGCAGTACTTC.

The CDR3 nucleotides are TGTGCCAGCAGCTCAGGGCTGAAGGATACGCAGTATTTT. Translation gives CASSSGLKDTQYF. The chain uses TRBV7-2 and TRBJ2-3, with D perhaps matching TRBD1 (5 bases). The CDR3 runs 13 residues. Germline assignment: CDR1 SGHTA and CDR2 FQGNSA. The V gene lost 4 bases and the J gene lost 6 bases, with 11 bases spanning the gap.

The count of this clone is one. The chain's CDR3 is CASTGGALQETQYF. The CDR3, as DNA: TGTGCCAGCACCGGGGGGGCCCTACAAGAGACCCAGTACTTC. The chain uses TRBV6-5 and TRBJ2-5; 8 nucleotides agree with TRBD2. Germline trimming cut 7 bases from V and 2 bases from J; bases unmatched to any gene: 6. The CDR3 is 14 amino acids. Germline V gene lookup returns CDR1 MNHEY and CDR2 SVGAGI.

V is TRBV4-1 and J is TRBJ2-3, with D possibly being TRBD2 (5 bases). The CDR3 covers 15 residues. Germline V gene sequence: CDR1 MGHRA, CDR2 YSYEKL. Trimming cost V 0 bases and J 1 base, with 8 bases left between them. CDR3 sequence: CASSQEGVRTDTQYF. The CDR3 DNA sequence: TGCGCCAGCAGCCAAGAGGGAGTCCGCACAGATACGCAGTATTTT.

The genes are TRBV19 and TRBJ2-5, with TRBD2 identical over 7 bases. The CDR3 covers 14 residues. With 3 bases clipped from V and 3 bases from J, the junction kept 4 bases outside the gene matches. Germline V gene data show CDR1 as LNHDA and CDR2 as SQIVND (reference sequence). The CDR3 DNA follows: TGTGCCAGTAGTATCCGGGCGGGGGAAGAGACCCAGTACTTC. It encodes CASSIRAGEETQYF.

This clone was observed a handful of times. The chain carries TRBV29-1 and TRBJ1-2; 7 bases are shared with TRBD1. V gave up 5 bases and J gave up 6 bases; unmatched junction bases: 3. The CDR3 has 11 residues. Germline CDR1 and CDR2: SQVTM and ANQGSEA. CDR3 loop: CSVRQGNGYTF. The CDR3 nucleotides are TGCAGCGTTAGACAGGGAAATGGCTACACCTTC.

This chain connects TRBV11-1 to TRBJ2-7, with D perhaps matching TRBD2 (6 bases). The germline V and J ends were trimmed by 4 bases and 3 bases, with 13 bases remaining between them. Germline V gene sequence: CDR1 SGHAT, CDR2 FQDESV (reference sequence). The CDR3 totals 14 residues. The CDR3 sequence: CASSSPGTFYEQYF. The CDR3 DNA sequence: TGTGCCAGCAGCTCCCCCGGGACTTTCTACGAGCAGTACTTC.

The CDR3 here is CSVESGAPTEQYF. CDR3 DNA: TGCAGCGTTGAGAGCGGAGCGCCTACCGAGCAGTACTTC. The gene calls are TRBV29-1 and TRBJ2-7, with D tentatively TRBD2 (5 bases). V was clipped by 3 bases and J by 6 bases, with 15 bases between them. The CDR3 length is 13 residues. The germline V gene has CDR1 SQVTM and CDR2 ANQGSEA.

The gene calls are TRBV5-1 and TRBJ2-3, with 13 bases that match TRBD2. Germline trimming cut 3 bases from V and 8 bases from J; bases unmatched to any gene: 9. In germline, CDR1 is SGHRS, CDR2 YFSETQ. The CDR3 sequence is 16 residues long. CDR3 loop: CASSSGLAGWSVTQYF. In DNA form, the CDR3 reads TGCGCCAGCAGCTCGGGACTAGCGGGGTGGTCGGTTACGCAGTATTTT.

The V call is TRBV9, the J call TRBJ2-3; D remains ambiguous. From germline, CDR1 is SGDLS and CDR2 YYNGEE. Between the trimmed V and J ends, which lost 5 bases and 1 base, there was a span of 8 bases. The CDR3 totals 13 residues. CDR3 in DNA: TGTGCCAGCAGTCCCAGCGGCACAGATACGCAGTATTTT. Protein sequence: CASSPSGTDTQYF.

The chain couples TRBV21-1 to TRBJ1-1. TRBV21-1 is given as a pseudogene. The CDR3 sequence is 15 residues long. The CDR3 region has the DNA TGTGCCAGCAGCCCCCGAGGTCCCCCGAACACTGAAGCTTTCTTT. Translation gives CASSPRGPPNTEAFF.